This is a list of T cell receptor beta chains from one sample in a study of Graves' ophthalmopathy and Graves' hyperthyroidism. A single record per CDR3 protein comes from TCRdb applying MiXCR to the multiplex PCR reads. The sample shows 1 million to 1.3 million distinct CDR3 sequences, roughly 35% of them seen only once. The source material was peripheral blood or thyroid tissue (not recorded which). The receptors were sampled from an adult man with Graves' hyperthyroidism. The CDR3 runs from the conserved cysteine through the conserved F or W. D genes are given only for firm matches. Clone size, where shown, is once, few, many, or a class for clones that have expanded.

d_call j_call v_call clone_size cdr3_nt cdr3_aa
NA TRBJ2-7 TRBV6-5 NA TGTGCCAGCAGTATACCCAGGGTCTACGAGCAGTACTTC CASSIPRVYEQYF
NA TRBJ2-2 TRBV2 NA TGTGCCAGCAGCCCCAGGGGTTCGGCCACCGGGGAGCTGTTTTTT CASSPRGSATGELFF
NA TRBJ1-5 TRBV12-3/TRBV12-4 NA TGTGCCAGCAGTTTAAGCTATGGCAATCAGCCCCAGCATTTT CASSLSYGNQPQHF
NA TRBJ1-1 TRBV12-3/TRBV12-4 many TGTGCCAGCAGTTTCAAGTCGGGCACTGAAGCTTTCTTT CASSFKSGTEAFF
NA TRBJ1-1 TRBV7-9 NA TGTGCCAGCAGCCCTCTAGCGGGAGGTGACTATGGCTACACTGAAGCTTTCTTT CASSPLAGGDYGYTEAFF
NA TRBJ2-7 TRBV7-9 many TGTGCCAGCAGCCCGGACAGCCGAAGCTCCTACGAGCAGTACTTC CASSPDSRSSYEQYF
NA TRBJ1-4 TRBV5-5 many TGTGCCAGCCAGGTGACACCTACTAATGAAAAACTGTTTTTT CASQVTPTNEKLFF
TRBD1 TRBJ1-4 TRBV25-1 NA TGTGCCAGCCCGTGGACAGGGGAGGAAAAACTGTTTTTT CASPWTGEEKLFF
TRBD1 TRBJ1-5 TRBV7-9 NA TGTGCCAGCAGCTCTTCCGTAGGACAGGGGGCTATCGATCAGCCCCAGCATTTT CASSSSVGQGAIDQPQHF
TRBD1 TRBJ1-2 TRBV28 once TGTGCCAGCAGTCCACCGGACAGGGGCGACTATGGCTACACCTTC CASSPPDRGDYGYTF
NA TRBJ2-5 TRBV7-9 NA TGTGCCAGCAGTGAGATGGAGAGGGAACAAGAGACCCAGTACTTC CASSEMEREQETQYF
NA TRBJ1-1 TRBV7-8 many TGTGCCAGCAGCTTTAGGTTGACAAGCACTGAAGCTTTCTTT CASSFRLTSTEAFF
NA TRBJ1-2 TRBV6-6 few TGTGCCAGCAGTTACGACTTGACTCGGACTAACTATGGCTACACCTTC CASSYDLTRTNYGYTF
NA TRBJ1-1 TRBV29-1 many TGCAGCGTTGCGTTTAAGAACACTGAAGCTTTCTTT CSVAFKNTEAFF
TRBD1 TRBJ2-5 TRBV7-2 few TGTGCCAGCAGCGAATGGACAGGGAGTTATCAGCCCCAGTACTTC CASSEWTGSYQPQYF
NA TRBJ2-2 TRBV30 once TGTGCCTGGGCCGGGACTTCGAACACCGGGGAGCTGTTTTTT CAWAGTSNTGELFF
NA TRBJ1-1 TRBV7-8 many TGTGCCAGCAGCCCAAGGTTTGTGATGGCGGAGGACACTGAAGCTTTCTTT CASSPRFVMAEDTEAFF
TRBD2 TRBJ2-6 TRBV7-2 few TGTGCCAGCAGCTTAATTTCGCGGCGGGGGAGCCTATTCTCTGGGGCCAACGTCCTGACTTTC CASSLISRRGSLFSGANVLTF
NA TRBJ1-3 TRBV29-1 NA TGCAGCTTGGCCAGGGAACCTGGAAACACCATATATTTT CSLAREPGNTIYF